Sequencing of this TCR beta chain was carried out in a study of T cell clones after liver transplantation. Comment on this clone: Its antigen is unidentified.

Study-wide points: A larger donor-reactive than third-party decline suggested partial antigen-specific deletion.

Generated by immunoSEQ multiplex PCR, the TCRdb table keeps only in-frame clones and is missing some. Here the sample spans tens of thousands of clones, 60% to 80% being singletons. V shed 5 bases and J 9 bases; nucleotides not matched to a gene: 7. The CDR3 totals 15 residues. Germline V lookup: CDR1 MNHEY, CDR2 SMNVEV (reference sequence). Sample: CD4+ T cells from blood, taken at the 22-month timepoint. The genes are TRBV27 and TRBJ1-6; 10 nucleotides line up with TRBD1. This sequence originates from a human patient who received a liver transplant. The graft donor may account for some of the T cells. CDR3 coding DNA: TGTGCCAGCAGTCCCAAGGGGACAGGGGTTTCACCCCTCCACTTT. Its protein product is CASSPKGTGVSPLHF.